Below, one TCR beta chain is given with its context. The record originates from a study of blood T cell repertoires in COVID-19. The CDR3 has 13 residues. V lost 11 bases to trimming and J lost 5 bases; unmatched junction nucleotides: 8. The germline V gene has CDR1 LNHNV and CDR2 YYDKDF (reference sequence). Original data processing: Reference gene primers were amplified, and this amplification served to estimate nucleated cell counts. Profiling relied on immunoSEQ multiplex PCR, and the TCRdb table lists in-frame clones only, not all of them. Clone size and V and J calls were adopted from that table, with D and trimming inferred from the DNA. The data contain 190,000 or so clones, around 87% of them singletons.

The TCR sequence derives from a man aged 35 to 55 with active or convalescent COVID-19. Sequenced: peripheral blood. The chain joins TRBV15 to TRBJ2-2; 7 bases match TRBD2. The CDR3 protein is CASEMRGTGELFF. The CDR3 DNA is TGTGCCTCGGAGATGCGGGGGACCGGGGAGCTGTTTTTT.